This T cell receptor (beta chain) was captured in a study of control samples from healthy donors and cancer patients. Per germline, CDR1 SQVTM and CDR2 ANQGSEA. The ends were cut back, 7 bases at V and 0 bases at J, with 12 bases in the middle. The CDR3 covers 14 residues. Sequencing used immunoSEQ multiplex PCR; TCRdb keeps in-frame clones, though not all of them. This sample has 150,000 to 200,000 clones, with about 90% found just once. The sequenced sample was blood. The rearrangement joins TRBV29-1 to TRBJ1-4; D is unresolved. The clonotype originates from a woman under 40 in good health. DNA of the CDR3: TGCAGCGGCCTCGGGAGTGCAACTAATGAAAAACTGTTTTTT. It translates to CSGLGSATNEKLFF.